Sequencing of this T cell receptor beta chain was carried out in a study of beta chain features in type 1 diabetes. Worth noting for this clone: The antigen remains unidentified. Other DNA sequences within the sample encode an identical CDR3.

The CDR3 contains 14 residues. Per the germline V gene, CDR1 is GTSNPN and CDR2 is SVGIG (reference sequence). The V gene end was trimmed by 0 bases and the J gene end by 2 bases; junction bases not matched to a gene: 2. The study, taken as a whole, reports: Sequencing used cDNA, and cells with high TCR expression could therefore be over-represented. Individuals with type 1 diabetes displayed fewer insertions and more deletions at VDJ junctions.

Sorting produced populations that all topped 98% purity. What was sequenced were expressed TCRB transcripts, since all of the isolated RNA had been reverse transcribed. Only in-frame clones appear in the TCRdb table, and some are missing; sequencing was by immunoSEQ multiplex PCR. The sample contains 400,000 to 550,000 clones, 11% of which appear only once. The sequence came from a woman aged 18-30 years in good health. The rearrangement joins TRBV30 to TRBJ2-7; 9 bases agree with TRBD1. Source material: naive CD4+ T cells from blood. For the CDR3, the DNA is TGTGCCTGGAGTGTAGGACAGGGGACCTACGAGCAGTACTTC. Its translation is CAWSVGQGTYEQYF.